These 32 T cell receptor beta chains were all obtained from the same sample, sequenced in a study of blood T cells in healthy people across ages (dated by TCRdb to the mid-2010s). The library was produced with 5' RACE. The instrument given in TCRdb is Illumina HiSeq 2500. A second roughly 6 to 12 cycle PCR used a sample-barcoded 5' primer and a J-beta primer mix. TCRdb redid the processing of the public reads, applying fastp at Q25 and MiXCR, and retained in-frame beta chains. For every CDR3 protein sequence, its rows merge into one entry that carries the most common genes and DNA. The sample table lists roughly 1,300,000 distinct CDR3 sequences, 55% to 75% of them with a count of one. 5% to 7% of the sample rests with the top ten. The sequenced material came from blood. The receptors stem from a man aged 18 to 29 in good health.

The chain employs TRBV13 and TRBJ1-2, with 10 nucleotides matching TRBD1. Trimming removed 5 bases from V and 4 bases from J; junction bases left unmatched: 10. Per the germline V gene, CDR1 is PRHDT and CDR2 is FYEKMQ (reference sequence). This CDR3 has 16 residues. The CDR3 reads CASSPTGTGEGYGYTF. CDR3 coding DNA: TGTGCCAGCAGCCCGACCGGGACAGGGGAAGGCTATGGCTACACCTTC. Full variable domain (outside the CDR3, taken from reference TRBV13 and TRBJ1-2): AAGVIQSPRHLIKEKRETATLKCYPIPRHDTVYWYQQGPGQDPQFLISFYEKMQSDKGSIPDRFSAQQFSDYHSELNMSSLELGDSALYFCASSPTGTGEGYGYTFGSGTRLTVV.

This clonotype was seen ten or more times. The junction departs from germline at one end; a sequencing error may be responsible. The chain has TRBV5-1 and TRBJ2-3; D gene ambiguous. Germline V CDR1 and CDR2: SGHRS, YFSETQ. CDR3 length: 14 residues. CDR3 nucleotides: TGTGCCAGCAGCTTAGAAGGCAGCACAGATACGCAGTATTTT. It is translated as CASSLEGSTDTQYF.

This chain uses TRBV11-3 with TRBJ2-1, with D possibly TRBD2 on 6 matching bases. CDR3 length: 13 residues. The V gene lost 5 bases and the J gene lost 10 bases, with 15 bases spanning the gap. The germline V gene has CDR1 SGHNT and CDR2 YENEEA. CDR3 nucleotide sequence: TGTGCCAGCAGCCCTAGAACTAGCAGGGAGCAGTTCTTC. This codes for CASSPRTSREQFF. The full variable domain, rest sourced from reference TRBV11-3 and TRBJ2-1, is EAGVVQSPRYKIIEKKQPVAFWCNPISGHNTLYWYLQNLGQGPELLIRYENEEAVDDSQLPKDRFSAERLKGVDSTLKIQPAELGDSAVYLCASSPRTSREQFFGPGTRLTVL.

In its sample, this clonotype was seen a few times. The chain combines TRBV9 with TRBJ2-7; no clear D gene. The ends were cut back, 0 bases at V and 2 bases at J, with 9 bases in the middle. This CDR3 spans 14 amino acids. The germline gives CDR1 SGDLS, CDR2 YYNGEE. Here the CDR3 reads CASSVGGQTYEQYF. In DNA, the CDR3 is TGTGCCAGCAGCGTAGGAGGCCAAACCTACGAGCAGTACTTC.

The V call is TRBV30, the J call TRBJ2-1; TRBD1 agrees at 8 bases. CDR1 GTSNPN and CDR2 SVGIG come from the germline V gene (reference sequence). Germline trimming cut 1 base from V and 12 bases from J; bases unmatched to any gene: 8. CDR3 length equals 13 residues. The CDR3 DNA follows: TGTGCCTGGAGTGAAGCCTCTGACAGGGGGCAGTTCTTC. This gives the protein CAWSEASDRGQFF.

The chain employs TRBV5-1 and TRBJ1-1, with 7 positions matching TRBD1. Germline V gene data show CDR1 as SGHRS and CDR2 as YFSETQ. Germline trimming cut 4 bases from V and 0 bases from J; bases unmatched to any gene: 27. The CDR3 length is 22 residues. CDR3 sequence: CASSRSTGWNTHINTMNTEAFF. Written as DNA, the CDR3 is TGCGCCAGCAGCCGGTCGACAGGGTGGAACACCCATATCAACACGATGAACACTGAAGCTTTCTTT.

This clonotype was seen at least ten times. This rearrangement joins TRBV7-6 to TRBJ2-7; possible D gene TRBD1, 5 bases. The CDR3 runs to 15 residues. Germline lookup yields CDR1 SGHVS and CDR2 FNYEAQ. The V and J ends lost 4 bases and 0 bases respectively, with 13 bases between them. CDR3 DNA: TGTGCCAGCAGCTCTGATACAGGTTTCTCCTACGAGCAGTACTTC. Its translation: CASSSDTGFSYEQYF.

Written as DNA, the CDR3 is TGCAGTGCTCCACGACAGGGGGCAAAGACCCAGTACTTC. This gives the protein CSAPRQGAKTQYF. The rearrangement links TRBV20-1 to TRBJ2-5; 10 positions match TRBD1. CDR3 length equals 13 residues. The germline gives CDR1 DFQATT, CDR2 SNEGSKA (reference sequence). V lost 5 bases to trimming and J lost 6 bases; unmatched junction nucleotides: 6.

V and J are TRBV23-1 and TRBJ1-1; unclear D gene. TRBV23-1 is sorted into the ORF group, with uncertain function. This CDR3 contains 13 residues. Trimming stripped 9 bases from V and 3 bases from J, with 14 bases between. The CDR3 sequence: CARGSDRDTEAFF. The CDR3 DNA reads as TGCGCCAGGGGAAGTGACCGTGACACTGAAGCTTTCTTT.

The J gene is TRBJ2-3, the V gene TRBV24-1; possibly TRBD1 for D (6 bases). The CDR3 consists of 15 residues. The germline V gene has CDR1 KGHDR and CDR2 SFDVKD. The V end lost 4 bases, the J end lost 3 bases, and 13 bases lay between the germline ends. CDR3: CATSEPRGQTDTQYF. The DNA of the CDR3 is TGTGCCACCAGTGAACCCAGGGGCCAGACAGATACGCAGTATTTT.

Details on this clonotype: A much larger clone lies a single base off, so this may be a read error. The V and J genes are TRBV15 and TRBJ2-6; D is undetermined. Germline V gene data show CDR1 as LNHNV and CDR2 as YYDKDF (reference sequence). The CDR3 covers 15 residues. V lost 1 base, J lost 0 bases, and 4 bases lay in between. As DNA, the CDR3 is TGTGCCACCAGCAGAGTAAGCTCTGGGGCCAACGTCCTGACTTTC. As protein: CATSRVSSGANVLTF. Supplemented by reference TRBV15 and TRBJ2-6, the full variable domain reads DAMVIQNPRYQVTQFGKPVTLSCSQTLNHNVMYWYQQKSSQAPKLLFHYYDKDFNNEADTPDNFQSRRPNTSFCFLDIRSPGLGDTAMYLCATSRVSSGANVLTFGAGSRLTVL.

The V call is TRBV29-1, the J call TRBJ2-7, with D maybe TRBD2 (6 bases). The DNA end is more similar to TRBJ2-4, so the J call may be wrong. This CDR3 comprises 13 residues. Per germline, CDR1 SQVTM and CDR2 ANQGSEA. CDR3 DNA sequence: TGCAACGCCCGGGGGAGGTACTTCAACATTCAGTACTTC. Translating gives CNARGRYFNIQYF.

This clonotype was picked up one time. The V and J genes are TRBV6-1 and TRBJ1-2; D is undetermined. Germline V lookup: CDR1 MNHNS, CDR2 SASEGT. There are 12 residues in the CDR3. V lost 4 bases, J lost 6 bases, and 9 bases lay in between. CDR3 amino acids: CASSVGFDGYTF. The CDR3 DNA sequence: TGTGCCAGCAGTGTGGGGTTTGATGGCTACACCTTC.

This clonotype turned up a few times. This chain links TRBV6-5 with TRBJ2-3, with D perhaps TRBD2 (5 bases). CDR3 length equals 16 residues. V was pared by 8 bases and J by 0 bases, with 18 bases between. The V gene's germline CDR1 is MNHEY and CDR2 SVGAGI. CDR3 DNA sequence: TGTGCCAGCGGTATCGGGGAACACACTAGCACAGATACGCAGTATTTT. Its translation: CASGIGEHTSTDTQYF.

This clonotype was counted between two and nine times. This chain joins TRBV10-3 and TRBJ2-6; D is possibly TRBD1 (6 bases). The CDR3 length is 17 residues. Germline V gene lookup returns CDR1 ENHRY and CDR2 SYGVKD. Between the trimmed V and J ends, which lost 6 bases and 4 bases, there was a span of 19 bases. The CDR3 is CAISNPLQGTGANVLTF. The CDR3 bases are TGTGCCATCAGCAACCCATTACAGGGAACCGGGGCCAACGTCCTGACTTTC.

The chain uses TRBV4-1 and TRBJ2-1, with 9 bases that match TRBD1. Looked up from germline, CDR1 is MGHRA and CDR2 is YSYEKL. The CDR3 runs 16 residues. With 3 bases clipped from V and 5 bases from J, the junction kept 8 bases outside the gene matches. CDR3 in amino acids: CASSQTGTGWNNEQFF. The CDR3 DNA sequence: TGCGCCAGCAGCCAGACCGGGACAGGGTGGAACAATGAGCAGTTCTTC.

The chain uses TRBV4-3 and TRBJ2-7; D may be TRBD2 (6 bases). CDR3 length: 15 amino acids. The ends were cut back, 0 bases at V and 2 bases at J, with 11 bases in the middle. Per germline, CDR1 LGHNA and CDR2 YSLEER. The CDR3 DNA reads as TGCGCCAGCAGCCAAGATCGGGACTCCACCTACGAGCAGTACTTC. Protein: CASSQDRDSTYEQYF.

The chain has TRBV5-1 and TRBJ2-1; D is perhaps TRBD2 (5 bases). V lost 5 bases and J 5 bases, leaving 20 bases between the germline ends. The germline V gene encodes CDR1 SGHRS and CDR2 YFSETQ. The CDR3 has 16 residues. CDR3 sequence: CASRGSAGAANNEQFF. The CDR3 region has the DNA TGCGCCAGCAGGGGTTCGGCGGGCGCCGCAAACAATGAGCAGTTCTTC.

This sequence joins TRBV29-1 and TRBJ2-7; tentatively, D is TRBD2 (6 bases). The CDR3 length is 13 residues. The V end was cut by 2 bases, the J end by 7 bases, with 15 bases between. Germline CDR1 and CDR2: SQVTM and ANQGSEA. The CDR3 spells CSVESGRELEQYF. The CDR3 DNA follows: TGCAGCGTTGAAAGCGGGCGAGAGTTGGAGCAGTACTTC.

This rearrangement joins TRBV20-1 to TRBJ2-5, with 8 bases aligning to TRBD2. Near its end, the DNA agrees better with TRBJ2-7, so the J call may be wrong. The germline gives CDR1 DFQATT, CDR2 SNEGSKA (reference sequence). The CDR3 sequence is 13 residues long. The CDR3 bases are TGCAGTGCTAGAGCGGGGGGGATGGTCGAGCAGTACTTC. This gives the protein CSARAGGMVEQYF.

The J gene is TRBJ1-2, the V gene TRBV6-6, with TRBD1 identical over 7 bases. After removal of 6 bases from V and 6 bases from J, the junction contained 13 bases not matched to a gene. Germline lookup yields CDR1 MNHNY and CDR2 SVGAGI (reference sequence). The CDR3 spans 15 residues. The CDR3 sequence is CASRATGIYKDGYTF. DNA for the CDR3: TGTGCCAGCAGAGCGACAGGGATATACAAAGATGGCTACACCTTC.

The chain joins TRBV4-3 to TRBJ1-4; 7 nucleotides match TRBD1. The CDR3 loop spans 16 amino acids. The V segment lost 4 bases and the J segment 8 bases; nucleotides outside the gene matches: 13. Germline loops: CDR1 LGHNA, CDR2 YSLEER. The CDR3 region has the DNA TGCGCCAGCAGCCCTGGGCCACCAGGGGGTGGGGAAAAACTGTTTTTT. Encoded protein: CASSPGPPGGGEKLFF.

The J gene is TRBJ2-5, the V gene TRBV12-3 or TRBV12-4, with D possibly being TRBD1 (5 bases). With 4 bases removed from V and 2 bases from J, the gap between germline ends came to 14 bases. This CDR3 has 15 residues. CDR3 nucleotide sequence: TGTGCCAGCAGTTGGGGCGATGCCCGACAAGAGACCCAGTACTTC. Its protein product is CASSWGDARQETQYF.

The CDR3 reads CSAREEQALGAGNIQYF. As DNA, the CDR3 is TGCAGTGCTAGAGAGGAGCAGGCCCTGGGGGCAGGAAACATTCAGTACTTC. The chain combines TRBV20-1 with TRBJ2-4; possibly TRBD1 for D (6 bases). This CDR3 has 17 amino acids. CDR1 DFQATT and CDR2 SNEGSKA come from the germline V gene (reference sequence). V was shortened by 0 bases and J by 6 bases, with 21 bases between the two germline ends.

Here the CDR3 DNA reads TGTGCCAGCAGTGCAAGTTCAGCTAGCAATCAGCCCCAGCATTTT. It codes for CASSASSASNQPQHF. The V call is TRBV25-1, the J call TRBJ1-5; D gene unclear. The germline V and J ends were trimmed by 4 bases and 0 bases, with 10 bases remaining between them. This CDR3 is built from 15 residues. CDR1 and CDR2 (germline): MGHDK, SYGVNS.

This clonotype was observed a few times. The chain carries TRBV20-1 and TRBJ2-1, with a weak D call TRBD2 (5 bases). Trimming left V 6 bases short and J 8 bases short, with 20 bases between. This CDR3 is built from 14 residues. CDR1 and CDR2 (germline): DFQATT, SNEGSKA (reference sequence). The CDR3 coding sequence is TGCAGTGCGACGTCGAGGGAGTGGCCTTATGAGCAGTTCTTC. As protein: CSATSREWPYEQFF.

This chain uses TRBV6-6 with TRBJ2-1; 10 bases fit TRBD2. V was pared by 2 bases and J by 1 base, with 5 bases of the junction left unmatched. Per the germline V gene, CDR1 is MNHNY and CDR2 is SVGAGI (reference sequence). This CDR3 is built from 17 residues. This CDR3 reads CASSYLSGRGSYNEQFF. CDR3 coding DNA: TGTGCCAGCAGTTACCTCAGCGGGAGGGGTTCCTACAATGAGCAGTTCTTC.

This rearrangement joins TRBV20-1 to TRBJ2-1, with D tentatively TRBD2 (6 bases). With 6 bases removed from V and 0 bases from J, the gap between germline ends came to 12 bases. Germline V gene data show CDR1 as DFQATT and CDR2 as SNEGSKA (reference sequence). This CDR3 contains 14 residues. The CDR3 sequence: CSAPRGNSYNEQFF. The DNA for the CDR3 is TGCAGTGCCCCCCGGGGGAACTCCTACAATGAGCAGTTCTTC.

The gene calls are TRBV27 and TRBJ2-4; a possible D gene is TRBD1 (6 bases). The DNA end lines up better with TRBJ2-7; the J call may be wrong. The CDR3 is made up of 15 amino acids. Germline CDR1 is MNHEY and CDR2 is SMNVEV (reference sequence). CDR3 bases: TGTGCCAGCAGTTTATGGACAGAGTACGCATTCGAGCAGTACTTC. It specifies CASSLWTEYAFEQYF.

This sequence joins TRBV7-9 and TRBJ2-7, with 7 bases matching TRBD1. The CDR3 consists of 16 residues. The V gene's germline CDR1 is SEHNR and CDR2 FQNEAQ (reference sequence). J was trimmed by 0 bases and V by 5 bases; bases with no gene match: 10. The CDR3 sequence is CASSTPKTGDSYEQYF. DNA of the CDR3: TGTGCCAGCAGCACGCCCAAAACAGGGGACTCCTACGAGCAGTACTTC. Supplemented by reference TRBV7-9 and TRBJ2-7, the full variable domain reads DTGVSQNPRHKITKRGQNVTFRCDPISEHNRLYWYRQTLGQGPEFLTYFQNEAQLEKSRLLSDRFSAERPKGSFSTLEIQRTEQGDSAMYLCASSTPKTGDSYEQYFGPGTRLTVT.

The chain has TRBV2 and TRBJ2-7; no clear D. The J call is uncertain, as TRBJ2-5 better fits the DNA end. Per the germline V gene, CDR1 is SNHLY and CDR2 is FYNNEI. The CDR3 has 13 amino acids. The CDR3 bases are TGTGCCAGCAGTGAGGTGGTGCGCGAGACCCAGTACTTC. This encodes CASSEVVRETQYF.

The chain has TRBV27 and TRBJ2-7; D is uncertain. Trimming shortened V by 5 bases and J by 3 bases, and 11 bases separated the two germline ends. This CDR3 has 13 amino acids. CDR1 is MNHEY and CDR2 is SMNVEV in the germline V gene (reference sequence). CDR3 DNA sequence: TGTGCCAGCAGTGTACGGACCCACTACGAGCAGTACTTC. Its protein is CASSVRTHYEQYF.